Below are 18 T cell receptor beta chains sequenced from a single sample in a study of blood T cell repertoires in COVID-19. The repertoire was sequenced with immunoSEQ multiplex PCR; TCRdb's copy has only in-frame clones and lacks some. The sample consists of about 98,000 clones, roughly 92% of them appearing once. Sample: peripheral blood. Source of these receptors: a woman aged 45-60 years with COVID-19, enrolled during active disease.

The chain uses TRBV5-6 and TRBJ2-3, with 8 positions matching TRBD1. The V gene end was trimmed by 2 bases and the J gene end by 3 bases; junction bases not matched to a gene: 8. This CDR3 is 16 amino acids long. The V gene's germline CDR1 is SGHDT and CDR2 YYEEEE. DNA of the CDR3: TGTGCCAGCAGCTTCTCCCAGGGGGCCAAGACAGATACGCAGTATTTT. It encodes CASSFSQGAKTDTQYF.

The chain carries TRBV6-5 and TRBJ2-7; maybe TRBD2 (6 bases). The CDR3 is 14 residues long. Trimming stripped 6 bases from V and 4 bases from J, with 16 bases between. Germline V gives CDR1 MNHEY, CDR2 SVGAGI. The CDR3 region is CASSPRPGEYEQYV. The CDR3 DNA reads TGTGCCAGCAGCCCCAGGCCGGGGGAATACGAGCAGTACGTC.

V usage is TRBV7-8 and J usage is TRBJ1-2; no clear D gene. The germline CDR1 and CDR2 sequences are SGHVS and FQNEAQ. Trimming pared 5 bases from V and 0 bases from J, leaving 10 bases between. This CDR3 spans 14 amino acids. The CDR3 loop reads CASSPDNANYGYTF. Written as DNA, the CDR3 is TGTGCCAGCAGCCCCGACAATGCTAACTATGGCTACACCTTC.

V usage is TRBV9 and J usage is TRBJ1-6; TRBD1 aligns across 7 bases. Germline CDR1 reads SGDLS; CDR2 reads YYNGEE. The CDR3 has 15 amino acids. V lost 4 bases to trimming and J lost 4 bases; unmatched junction nucleotides: 5. The CDR3 DNA is TGTGCCAGCAGCCCAGGGGGACAGTATAATTCACCCCTCCACTTT. It translates to CASSPGGQYNSPLHF.

V and J are TRBV6-5 and TRBJ1-3; D call uncertain. With 8 bases removed from V and 0 bases from J, the gap between germline ends came to 8 bases. The V gene's germline CDR1 is MNHEY and CDR2 SVGAGI. CDR3 size: 13 residues. As DNA, the CDR3 is TGTGCCAGCGAACCCGGCTCTGGAAACACCATATATTTT. Its protein is CASEPGSGNTIYF.

V usage is TRBV4-1 and J usage is TRBJ1-3; D not certain. The CDR3 totals 14 residues. CDR1 is MGHRA and CDR2 is YSYEKL in the germline V gene. With 1 base removed from V and 4 bases from J, the gap between germline ends came to 8 bases. CDR3 loop: CASSQAPQGNTIYF. CDR3 in DNA: TGCGCCAGCAGCCAAGCACCTCAGGGAAACACCATATATTTT.

The rearrangement uses TRBV6-2 or TRBV6-3 and TRBJ2-7; perhaps TRBD2 as D (5 bases). The V gene lost 1 base and the J gene lost 3 bases, with 7 bases spanning the gap. CDR1 and CDR2 from the germline V gene are MNHEY and SVGEGT. The CDR3 has 13 amino acids. In nucleotides, the CDR3 is TGTGCCAGCAGTTACTTGAGGGACTACGAGCAGTACTTC. Protein: CASSYLRDYEQYF.

The chain recombines TRBV6-5 with TRBJ2-1; D is ambiguous. Germline CDR1 reads MNHEY; CDR2 reads SVGAGI. CDR3 length equals 16 residues. V dropped 4 bases and J dropped 0 bases, with 13 bases sitting between them. CDR3 protein: CASSSGWQRSYNEQFF. The DNA for the CDR3 is TGTGCCAGCAGTTCTGGGTGGCAGCGCTCCTACAATGAGCAGTTCTTC.

The V call is TRBV6-5, the J call TRBJ1-4, with 8 bases fitting TRBD1. With 5 bases clipped from V and 4 bases from J, the junction kept 6 bases outside the gene matches. The CDR3 contains 15 residues. CDR1 MNHEY and CDR2 SVGAGI come from the germline V gene. In DNA, the CDR3 is TGTGCCAGCAGTACTCAGGGGGCTGGTAATGAAAAACTGTTTTTT. Its protein product is CASSTQGAGNEKLFF.

The CDR3 region has the DNA TGTGCCAGCAGCTTTGCAGGACTCTCCTACGAGCAGTACTTC. Translation gives CASSFAGLSYEQYF. This rearrangement joins TRBV11-3 to TRBJ2-7; maybe TRBD2 (5 bases). The V gene's germline CDR1 is SGHNT and CDR2 YENEEA. V lost 3 bases and J lost 0, with 9 bases in between. The CDR3 is 14 amino acids.

This clone was seen once. The chain carries TRBV2 and TRBJ2-3; the match to TRBD2 covers 11 bases. J lost 0 bases, V lost 6 bases, and 11 bases had no gene match. The CDR3 covers 18 residues. Germline CDR1 is SNHLY and CDR2 is FYNNEI. The CDR3, as DNA: TGTGCCAGCAGCCCGGGACTAGCGGATTTAACTAGCACAGATACGCAGTATTTT. Encoded protein: CASSPGLADLTSTDTQYF.

This chain links TRBV9 with TRBJ2-3, with 11 bases matching TRBD2. Per germline, CDR1 SGDLS and CDR2 YYNGEE. This CDR3 has 16 amino acids. Trimming cost V 4 bases and J 4 bases; bases outside gene matches: 8. The CDR3, as DNA: TGTGCCAGCAGCTACTCCCTAGCGGGGGGACCAGATACGCAGTATTTT. Its protein is CASSYSLAGGPDTQYF.

The chain is built from TRBV2 and TRBJ1-4; the D gene is possibly TRBD1 (6 bases). The V end lost 5 bases, the J end lost 6 bases, and 16 bases lay between the germline ends. This CDR3 contains 15 residues. CDR1 is SNHLY and CDR2 is FYNNEI in the germline V gene. CDR3 nucleotides: TGTGCCAGCAGTCTATCCGGGACAAGGCATGAAAAACTGTTTTTT. Translating gives CASSLSGTRHEKLFF.

The chain carries TRBV19 and TRBJ1-1, with D perhaps matching TRBD1 (5 bases). CDR1 is LNHDA, CDR2 SQIVND, per germline (reference sequence). This CDR3 is 15 amino acids long. V lost 3 bases and J 1 base, leaving 12 bases between the germline ends. DNA for the CDR3: TGTGCCAGTAGTATTGGGGAGGGGAAGAACACTGAAGCTTTCTTT. It is translated as CASSIGEGKNTEAFF.

This clone appeared once. The chain employs TRBV19 and TRBJ1-2; 9 nucleotides align to TRBD1. The CDR3 has 14 amino acids. V was pared by 4 bases and J by 8 bases, with 8 bases of the junction left unmatched. The germline V gene encodes CDR1 LNHDA and CDR2 SQIVND (reference sequence). CDR3 in DNA: TGTGCCAGTAGTACACAGGGGGCGCCTTCAGGCTACACCTTC. Translation: CASSTQGAPSGYTF. The full variable domain, in which reference TRBV19 and TRBJ1-2 provide the parts outside the CDR3, is DGGITQSPKYLFRKEGQNVTLSCEQNLNHDAMYWYRQDPGQGLRLIYYSQIVNDFQKGDIAEGYSVSREKKESFPLTVTSAQKNPTAFYLCASSTQGAPSGYTFGSGTRLTVV.

The chain carries TRBV28 and TRBJ1-2; D unclear. The germline V gene encodes CDR1 MDHEN and CDR2 SYDVKM. CDR3 length: 11 residues. The germline V and J ends were trimmed by 5 bases and 7 bases, with 8 bases remaining between them. CDR3 bases: TGTGCCAGCAGTGCCCTAAGTGGCTACACCTTC. Residues: CASSALSGYTF.

This chain links TRBV18 with TRBJ1-5, with D maybe TRBD1 (6 bases). Trimming shortened V by 3 bases and J by 5 bases, and 8 bases separated the two germline ends. From germline, CDR1 is KGHSH and CDR2 LQKENI. The CDR3 has 13 residues. CDR3 bases: TGTGCCAGCTCACCGAACAGGGATCAGCCCCAGCATTTT. Translated, it gives CASSPNRDQPQHF.

The chain has TRBV29-1 and TRBJ1-2; D not certain. CDR3 size: 12 residues. V lost 3 bases, J lost 4 bases, and 9 bases lay in between. Germline assignment: CDR1 SQVTM and CDR2 ANQGSEA. CDR3: CSVERVGYGYTF. As DNA, the CDR3 is TGCAGCGTTGAGAGGGTAGGCTATGGCTACACCTTC.